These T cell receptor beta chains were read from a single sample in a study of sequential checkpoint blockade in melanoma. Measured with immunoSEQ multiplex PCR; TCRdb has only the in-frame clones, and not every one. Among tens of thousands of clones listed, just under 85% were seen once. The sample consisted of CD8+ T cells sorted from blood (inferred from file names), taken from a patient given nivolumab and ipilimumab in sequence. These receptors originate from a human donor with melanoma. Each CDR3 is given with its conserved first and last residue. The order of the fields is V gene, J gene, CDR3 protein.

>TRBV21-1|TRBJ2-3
CASSKAQGQETVFITDTQYF
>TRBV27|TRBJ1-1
CASSLVISDTEAFF
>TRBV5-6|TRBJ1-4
CASSLGSESTNEKLFF
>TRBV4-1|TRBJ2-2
CASSQTTVGTPNTGELFF
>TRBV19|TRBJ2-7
CASSPRTGDKQYF
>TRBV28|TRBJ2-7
CASSWGQSPSYEQYF
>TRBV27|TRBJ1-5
CASSLDRDQPQHF
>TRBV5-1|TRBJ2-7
CASSLDGLGPFYEQYF
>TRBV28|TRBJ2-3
CASSFPLAGATDTQYF
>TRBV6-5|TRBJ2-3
CASSYSSGGTDTQYF
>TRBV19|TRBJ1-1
CASSSWDRSSEAFF
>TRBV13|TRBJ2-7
CASSLADRGYEQYF
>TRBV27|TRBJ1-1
CASSSLGGNTEAFF
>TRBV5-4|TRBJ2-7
CASSIGGGVIYEQYF
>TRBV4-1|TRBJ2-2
CASRSSGGSNTGELFF
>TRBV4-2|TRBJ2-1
CASSQGGDKGLAERNNEQFF
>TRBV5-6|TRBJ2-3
CASSYGGRGDTQYF
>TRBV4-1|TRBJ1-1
CASSQEAGAFEAFF
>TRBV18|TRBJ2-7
CASSPELAISYEQYF
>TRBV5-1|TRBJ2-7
CASSFLPTNYEQYF
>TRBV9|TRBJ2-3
CASSEDRGAASTDTQYF
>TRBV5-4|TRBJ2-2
CASSSGTGELFF
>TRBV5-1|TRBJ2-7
CASSLGQGAYEQYF
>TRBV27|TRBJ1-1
CASRPGGETEAFF
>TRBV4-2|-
CASSQEGLAGGFYEQYF
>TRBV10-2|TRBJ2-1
CASIGTSGEQFF
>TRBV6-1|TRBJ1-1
CASTIGGNTEAFF
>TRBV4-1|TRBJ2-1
CASSPTSNINEQFF
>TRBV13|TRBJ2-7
CASSSAGGLDRSRYEQYF
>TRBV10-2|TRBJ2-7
CASSEVWGLSSYEQYF
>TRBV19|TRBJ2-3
CASSIPGLAGGIGTDTQYF
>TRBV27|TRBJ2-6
CASSLQTAGANVLTF
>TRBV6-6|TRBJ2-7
CASSYSILASDHPYF
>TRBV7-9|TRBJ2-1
CASSFPISGTSENEQFF